Detailed here is one T cell receptor beta chain. The antigen remains undetermined. PCR involved 60 Vbeta and 13 Jbeta primers. The repertoire was sequenced with immunoSEQ multiplex PCR; TCRdb's copy has only in-frame clones and lacks some. The profile shows about 200,000 clones, roughly four fifths of them singletons. This sample is drawn from a study of cytomegalovirus exposure and HLA in healthy donors. Study-wide results and caveats: Across donors, presence/absence analyses took sequencing depth to be roughly uniform. Excluded: some indistinguishable V segments such as TRBV6-2 and TRBV6-3.

The CDR3 is 15 residues long. Germline V gene sequence: CDR1 LNHDA, CDR2 SQIVND (reference sequence). V was clipped by 5 bases and J by 7 bases; unmatched bases: 10. This TCR was sampled from a boy aged 2-15 years in good health and CMV-seronegative. The chain is built from TRBV19 and TRBJ2-1; 8 positions match TRBD1. Sequenced sample: PBMCs. The chain's CDR3 is CASSPWTGRPNEQFF. CDR3 DNA: TGTGCCAGTAGTCCATGGACAGGGAGGCCTAATGAGCAGTTCTTC.